Below are 14 T cell receptor beta chains sequenced from a single sample in a study of T cells in women clearing cervical HPV infection. Sequenced by immunoSEQ multiplex PCR; TCRdb stores in-frame clones only, minus some. The repertoire table contains roughly 20,000 clones. The sequenced material came from blood buffy coat. These receptor sequences come from a woman aged 18-70 years with a cervical HPV16 infection that either progressed to CIN3+ or cleared (not recorded which).

As to this clone: The observed sequence ends 3 residues before the CDR3 terminus, with the missing tail filled in from the germline J gene. The rearrangement uses TRBV27 and TRBJ1-2, with a weak D call TRBD1 (6 bases). The CDR3 covers 15 residues. From germline, CDR1 is MNHEY and CDR2 SMNVEV (reference sequence). CDR3 in amino acids: CASSLSPGAMRGYTF. CDR3 DNA, as far as it was read: TGTGCCAGCAGTTTATCTCCAGGGGCAATGAGAGGC.

The CDR3 loop is CASSHGQGMDSPLHF. The CDR3 DNA, read in part, is TGCGCCAGCAGCCATGGACAGGGGATGGATTCACCC. The chain carries TRBV5-1 and TRBJ1-6; 9 bases align to TRBD1. Read coverage stops 3 residues before the CDR3 terminus; the germline J gene supplies the remainder. The ends lost 4 bases at V and 8 bases at J; junction bases unmatched: 7. Germline CDR1 and CDR2: SGHRS and YFSETQ. The CDR3 extends over 15 amino acids.

Note on this clone: The read stops 3 residues short of the end of the CDR3; the missing end is completed from the germline J gene. The genes are TRBV19 and TRBJ1-2; perhaps TRBD1 as D (6 bases). Trimming removed 7 bases at V and 4 bases at J, with 13 bases between. Germline CDR1 is LNHDA and CDR2 is SQIVND (reference sequence). The CDR3 extends over 13 amino acids. The CDR3 sequence: CASMARGFYGYTF. Partial CDR3 DNA: TGTGCCAGTATGGCCAGGGGTTTCTATGGC.

Points on this clone: The read ends 3 residues shy of where the CDR3 ends; the end is completed using the germline J gene. This chain joins TRBV10-3 and TRBJ1-2; 7 bases match TRBD1. This CDR3 spans 14 amino acids. Trimming took 4 bases from V and 4 from J; bases not matched to a gene: 6. CDR1 and CDR2 from the germline V gene are ENHRY and SYGVKD. Partial CDR3 DNA: TGTGCCATCAGTGCCGGGGACAGCCGCTATGGC. Its protein product is CAISAGDSRYG. The entire CDR3 protein reads CAISAGDSRYGYTF.

Turning to this clone: The read ends 3 residues early relative to the CDR3; the germline J gene fills the gap. This chain links TRBV20-1 with TRBJ1-5; TRBD1 might be the D (5 bases). V was pared by 0 bases and J by 0 bases, with 18 bases between. Germline V gene lookup returns CDR1 DFQATT and CDR2 SNEGSKA (reference sequence). This CDR3 comprises 18 residues. The CDR3 sequence: CSAREQVHLGNSNQPQHF. CDR3 DNA (partial): TGCAGTGCTAGAGAACAGGTGCACCTAGGGAATAGCAATCAGCCC.

Remarks on this clone: Read data end 3 residues before the CDR3 end; the end is taken from the germline J gene. V is TRBV11-2 and J is TRBJ1-1, with D maybe TRBD1 (5 bases). CDR3 length: 13 amino acids. The germline CDR1 and CDR2 sequences are SGHAT and FQNNGV. CDR3 bases read: TGTGCCAGCAGCTTAGAACGGACGGGGGTA. It is translated as CASSLERTGV. The entire CDR3 is CASSLERTGVAFF.

A word on this clone: The CDR3 extends 3 residues past the end of the read, so its final part is completed from the germline J gene. The genes are TRBV28 and TRBJ2-2, with 13 bases matching TRBD2. This CDR3 spans 16 amino acids. V shed 1 base, J shed 6 bases, and the junction held 2 bases outside the gene matches. CDR1 and CDR2 from the germline V gene are MDHEN and SYDVKM. CDR3 amino acids: CASSLLLAGGPGELFF. Partial CDR3 DNA: TGTGCCAGCAGTTTATTACTAGCGGGGGGGCCCGGGGAG.

Worth noting for this clone: The CDR3 goes on 3 residues after the read ends, and that part is filled in from the germline J gene. The rearrangement uses TRBV5-1 and TRBJ1-5; the D gene is possibly TRBD1 (5 bases). The germline gives CDR1 SGHRS, CDR2 YFSETQ. The CDR3 has 14 residues. Trimming shortened V by 1 base and J by 5 bases, and 10 bases separated the two germline ends. The sequenced part of the CDR3 DNA is TGCGCCAGCAGCTTGAGGGGTCCGGATCAGCCC. Its translation is CASSLRGPDQP. The entire CDR3 reads CASSLRGPDQPQHF.

As concerns this clone: The observed sequence ends 3 residues before the CDR3 terminus, with the missing tail filled in from the germline J gene. This chain connects TRBV27 to TRBJ2-7, with a tentative D call TRBD1 (6 bases). V shed 3 bases and J shed 0 bases, with 18 bases lying between them. The length of the CDR3 is 17 residues. The germline V gene has CDR1 MNHEY and CDR2 SMNVEV (reference sequence). The CDR3 loop reads CASSLVSPGTTSYEQYF. Incomplete CDR3 DNA: TGTGCCAGCAGTTTGGTATCTCCCGGGACAACCTCCTACGAG.

As for this clone: The read terminates 3 residues ahead of where the CDR3 ends, so the germline J gene completes it. The chain combines TRBV5-6 with TRBJ2-7, with 7 bases identical to TRBD1. Germline values: CDR1 SGHDT, CDR2 YYEEEE. The CDR3 runs 13 residues. With 1 base clipped from V and 6 bases from J, the junction kept 4 bases outside the gene matches. The CDR3 bases that were read are TGTGCCAGCAGCTTGACGGCAGGGGGCGAG. Its protein is CASSLTAGGE. The complete CDR3 reads CASSLTAGGEQYF. Based on the CDR3 plus reference TRBV5-6 and TRBJ2-7, the full variable domain is DAGVTQSPTHLIKTRGQQVTLRCSPKSGHDTVSWYQQALGQGPQFIFQYYEEEERQRGNFPDRFSGHQFPNYSSELNVNALLLGDSALYLCASSLTAGGEQYFGPGTRLTVT.

This clone is classed as medium-sized (0.01 to 0.1%) by frequency. The read terminates 3 residues before the CDR3 end, so the remaining end is supplied by the germline J gene. V and J are TRBV7-6 and TRBJ2-3; D perhaps matches TRBD1 (6 bases). The germline V gene encodes CDR1 SGHVS and CDR2 FNYEAQ. Trimming removed 1 base at V and 2 bases at J, with 7 bases between. The CDR3 covers 14 residues. The sequenced CDR3 bases are TGTGCCAGCAGCTTAGGGACAGTCACAGATACG. Its protein product is CASSLGTVTDT. The CDR3 reads in full as CASSLGTVTDTQYF.

Comment on this clone: The read finishes 3 residues shy of the CDR3 end, and the germline J gene is used to complete it. Other DNA sequences within the sample encode an identical CDR3. The rearrangement uses TRBV7-9 and TRBJ1-5; tentative D call: TRBD1 (5 bases). Trimming took off 0 bases at V and 7 bases at J, with 13 bases between the two ends. Germline-derived CDR1 and CDR2 are SEHNR and FQNEAQ (reference sequence). The CDR3 totals 15 residues. CDR3 DNA, as far as it was read: TGTGCCAGCAGCTTAGCAGGTTTCGCAGGGCAGCCC. This sequence encodes CASSLAGFAGQP. The whole CDR3 sequence is CASSLAGFAGQPQHF.

The part of the CDR3 DNA that was read is TGCAGCGCCACCGGGACTAGCGGGGGGTCCACAGATACC. Encoded protein: CSATGTSGGSTDT. The full CDR3 reads CSATGTSGGSTDTQYF. This chain connects TRBV29-1 to TRBJ2-5, with 15 bases that match TRBD2. The read terminates 3 residues ahead of where the CDR3 ends, so the germline J gene completes it. Germline loops: CDR1 SQVTM, CDR2 ANQGSEA. The CDR3 spans 16 residues.

For this clone: The read ends 3 residues shy of where the CDR3 ends; the end is completed using the germline J gene. V gene TRBV20-1 combines with J gene TRBJ2-2; weak D call: TRBD2 (7 bases). Looked up from germline, CDR1 is DFQATT and CDR2 is SNEGSKA (reference sequence). CDR3 size: 16 residues. The CDR3 spells CSAREILRGANEKLFF. CDR3 DNA (partial): TGCAGTGCTAGAGAAATCCTTCGGGGGGCTAATGAAAAG.